These 6 T cell receptor beta chains were all obtained from the same sample, sequenced in a study of low-dose radiotherapy and immunotherapy resistance in tumors. Time point of the sample: before trial treatment. Both TCRalpha and TCRbeta chains were reverse transcribed with V-gene-specific primers. TCRs underwent 15 to 20 PCR cycles of amplification with a constant-region primer and V-primer adapter. TCRdb re-analysed the reads in MiXCR, keeping a single row per CDR3 protein. This sample has 55,000 to 65,000 distinct CDR3 sequences, with approximately 26% found just once. The source was PBMCs, collected before treatment. These receptor sequences come from a male donor with rectosigmoid adenocarcinoma.

This clonotype occurred many times. V is TRBV6-2 or TRBV6-3 and J is TRBJ1-5, with a tentative D call TRBD1 (6 bases). CDR3 size: 16 residues. Germline-derived CDR1 and CDR2 are MNHEY and SVGEGT. V was trimmed by 6 bases and J by 3 bases, leaving 18 bases between them. CDR3 DNA sequence: TGTGCCAGCAGCTGGGGGCGGGCCAGCTACAATCAGCCCCAGCATTTT. Protein sequence: CASSWGRASYNQPQHF.

Details on this clonotype: This may be a read error, as it is one base from a much larger clone. The chain combines TRBV27 with TRBJ2-7; D not resolved. This CDR3 has 15 amino acids. Trimming took 0 bases from V and 1 from J, leaving 10 bases between them. In germline, CDR1 is MNHEY, CDR2 SMNVEV (reference sequence). CDR3 loop: CASSLSMRGSYEQYF. As DNA, the CDR3 is TGTGCCAGCAGTTTATCGATGCGAGGATCCTACGAGCAGTACTTC.

A few counts support this clonotype. The chain joins TRBV28 to TRBJ2-6, with D unclear. The CDR3 spans 16 residues. The V end lost 2 bases, the J end lost 2 bases, and 10 bases lay between the germline ends. Germline V gives CDR1 MDHEN, CDR2 SYDVKM. This chain's CDR3 is CASSLPGSPGANVLTF. The CDR3 DNA sequence: TGTGCCAGCAGTTTACCCGGCTCGCCTGGGGCCAACGTCCTGACTTTC.

This clonotype was counted ten times or more. The chain links TRBV5-1 to TRBJ1-6, with D possibly TRBD1 on 6 matching bases. The CDR3 extends over 17 amino acids. Germline V lookup: CDR1 SGHRS, CDR2 YFSETQ. V lost 4 bases and J lost 0, with 14 bases in between. CDR3 in amino acids: CASSRQEQYSYNSPLHF. In DNA form, the CDR3 reads TGCGCCAGCAGCCGACAGGAGCAGTACTCCTATAATTCACCCCTCCACTTT.

As concerns this clonotype: This likely came from a read error, as a far larger clone is one base away. This rearrangement joins TRBV6-2 or TRBV6-3 to TRBJ2-1; D might be TRBD1 (6 bases). V shed 5 bases and J shed 10 bases, with 18 bases lying between them. Per germline, CDR1 MNHEY and CDR2 SVGEGT. CDR3 length: 14 residues. The CDR3 region has the DNA TGTGCCAGCAGTACTGAGAACAGGGACGACGAGCAGTTCTTC. It specifies CASSTENRDDEQFF.

The table lists this clonotype with many counts. The genes are TRBV7-2 and TRBJ1-5; no definite D call. V dropped 5 bases and J dropped 2 bases, with 7 bases sitting between them. The V gene's germline CDR1 is SGHTA and CDR2 FQGNSA. The CDR3 loop spans 13 amino acids. The CDR3 here is CASSTRGNQPQHF. The CDR3 coding sequence is TGTGCCAGCAGCACACGGGGCAATCAGCCCCAGCATTTT.